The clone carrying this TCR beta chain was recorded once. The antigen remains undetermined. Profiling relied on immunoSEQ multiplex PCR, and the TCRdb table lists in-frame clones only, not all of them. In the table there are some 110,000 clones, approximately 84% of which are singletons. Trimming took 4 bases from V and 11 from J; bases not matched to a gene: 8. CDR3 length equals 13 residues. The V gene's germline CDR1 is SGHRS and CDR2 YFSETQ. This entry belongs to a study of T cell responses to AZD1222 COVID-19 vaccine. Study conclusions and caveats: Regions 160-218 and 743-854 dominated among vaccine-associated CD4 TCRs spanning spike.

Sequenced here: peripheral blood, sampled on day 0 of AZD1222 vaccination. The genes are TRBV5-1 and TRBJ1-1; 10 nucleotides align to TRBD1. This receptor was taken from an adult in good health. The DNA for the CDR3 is TGCGCCAGCAGCCCTGGACAGGGGGTATGGGCTTTCTTT. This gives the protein CASSPGQGVWAFF.